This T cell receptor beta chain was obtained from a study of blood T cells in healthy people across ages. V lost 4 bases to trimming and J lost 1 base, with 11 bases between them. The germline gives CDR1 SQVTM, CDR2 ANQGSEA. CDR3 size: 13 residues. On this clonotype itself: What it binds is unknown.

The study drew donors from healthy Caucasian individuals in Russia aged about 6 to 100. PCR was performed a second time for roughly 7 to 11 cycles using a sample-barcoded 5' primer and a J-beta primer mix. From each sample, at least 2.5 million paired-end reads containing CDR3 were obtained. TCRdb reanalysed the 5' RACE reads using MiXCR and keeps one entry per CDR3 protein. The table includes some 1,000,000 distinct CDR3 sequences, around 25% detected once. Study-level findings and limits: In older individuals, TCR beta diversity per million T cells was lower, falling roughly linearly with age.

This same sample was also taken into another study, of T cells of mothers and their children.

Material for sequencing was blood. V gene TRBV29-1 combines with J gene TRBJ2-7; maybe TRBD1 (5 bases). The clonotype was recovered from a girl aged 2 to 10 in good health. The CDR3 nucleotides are TGCAGCGTTGCCGGCAGGGTATCCTACGAGCAGTACTTC. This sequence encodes CSVAGRVSYEQYF.